This T cell receptor beta chain was identified in a study of shared clonotypes between healthy human individuals. Study at large: CD4 naive and memory got three plates each, CD8 naive two, CD8 memory one. General study findings and limits: Estimated richness was generally greater in naive than memory subsets. Rarefaction revealed incomplete sorted-subset sequencing despite large depth.

The CDR3 has 13 amino acids. Germline V gene data show CDR1 as PRHDT and CDR2 as FYEKMQ (reference sequence). Trimming took 0 bases from V and 6 from J, leaving 9 bases between them. The repertoire was sequenced with immunoSEQ multiplex PCR; TCRdb's copy has only in-frame clones and lacks some. This sample has around 640,000 clones, with approximately 96% found just once. Naive CD8 cells lacked CD45RO and underwent positive selection for CCR7, leaving out terminally differentiated effector memory CD45RA+ cells. On this clone: Its specificity is not known.

This receptor was obtained from a woman aged 30 to 39 in good health. Sequenced: naive CD8+ T cells sorted from blood. This chain uses TRBV13 with TRBJ2-7; no definite D call. The CDR3 spells CASSLGGVGEQYF. CDR3 nucleotides: TGTGCCAGCAGCTTAGGTGGGGTTGGCGAGCAGTACTTC.